This TCR beta chain derives from a study of T cell clones after liver transplantation. Notes on the study in general: In most of the 8 subjects, circulating graft-donor-reactive CD4 TCRbeta sequences fell significantly after transplant.

Profiled with immunoSEQ multiplex PCR; TCRdb holds only in-frame clones, not every one. The sample has tens of thousands of clones, 71% seen once. The CDR3 consists of 13 residues. Unmatched junction bases numbered 5, after V lost 6 bases and J lost 6 bases. CDR1 is LGHNT, CDR2 FRNRAP, per germline. A word on this clone: The antigen is undetermined.

V and J are TRBV12-5 and TRBJ2-3; 8 bases line up with TRBD1. The sequence derives from a human donor who received a liver transplant. The sequencing here drew on CD4+ T cells from blood, taken before liver transplant. The CDR3 DNA follows: TGTGCTAGTGGGCAGGGGGCGCAGGATACGCAGTATTTT. It is translated as CASGQGAQDTQYF.